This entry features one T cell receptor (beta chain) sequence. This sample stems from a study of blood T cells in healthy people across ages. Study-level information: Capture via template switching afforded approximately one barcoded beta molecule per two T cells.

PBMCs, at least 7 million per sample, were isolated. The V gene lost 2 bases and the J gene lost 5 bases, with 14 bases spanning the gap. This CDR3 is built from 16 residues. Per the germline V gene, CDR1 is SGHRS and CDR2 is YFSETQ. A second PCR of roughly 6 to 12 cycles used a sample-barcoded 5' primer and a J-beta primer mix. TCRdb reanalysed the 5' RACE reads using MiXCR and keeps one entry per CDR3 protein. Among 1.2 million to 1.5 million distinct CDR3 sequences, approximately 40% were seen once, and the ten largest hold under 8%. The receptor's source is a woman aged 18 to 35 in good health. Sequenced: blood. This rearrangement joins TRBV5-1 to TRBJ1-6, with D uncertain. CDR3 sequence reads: CASSFSGPGHNSPLHF. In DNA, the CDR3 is TGCGCCAGCAGCTTTTCAGGCCCCGGTCATAATTCACCCCTCCACTTT.